What follows is one T cell receptor (beta chain) and its context. Its antigen is unknown. As handled by the study authors: ImmunoSEQ yielded junction-only sequences lacking quality scores, so filtering differed. TCRdb's copy holds only in-frame clones and misses some; the assay was immunoSEQ multiplex PCR. The DNA was the basis for D and trimming; V, J and clone size are from that table. Here the sample spans some 2.4 million clones, under 95% being singletons. The entry originates in a study of shared clonotypes between healthy human individuals. The overall study: Two women and a few men aged 18 to 49 made up the donors. Findings of the study overall: Relative to memory subsets, naive subsets generally showed larger estimated richness.

The CDR3 extends over 11 amino acids. CDR1 is SGHTS, CDR2 YDEGEE, per germline. Trimming took 5 bases from V and 11 from J, leaving 13 bases between them. The receptor's source is a man between 18 and 35 years old in good health. Some clones in this sample may be carry-over from other donors' samples. This chain uses TRBV5-8 with TRBJ1-1; no reliable D call. The sample comprised naive CD4+ T cells from PBMCs. Regarding subset: CD45RA+ positively selected. The CDR3: CASRRLQNAFF. CDR3 nucleotide sequence: TGTGCCAGCAGGAGACTACAGAACGCTTTCTTT.